This TCR beta chain was profiled in a study of T cell repertoires in cytomegalovirus infection. Study-wide context: Shared public TCR beta signatures pointed to both CMV infection and a matching HLA type. Whole-study results and caveats: Ex vivo responses were dominated by HLA-C-restricted CMV-specific TCR beta clonotypes.

Germline values: CDR1 MNHNS, CDR2 SASEGT. The V end lost 4 bases, the J end lost 5 bases, and 18 bases lay between the germline ends. The CDR3 has 15 amino acids. Each CDR3 protein gets one entry after TCRdb re-called the reads with MiXCR. The table records fewer than 550,000 distinct CDR3 sequences, more than 15% of them present only once. Ten or more counts support this clonotype. Its antigen is still unknown. This clonotype originated in a human donor in good health (CMV status not recorded). Some clones in this sample may be carry-over from other donors' samples. Sequences were obtained from CD8+ T cells from PBMCs. The chain uses TRBV6-1 and TRBJ2-7, with D maybe TRBD2 (5 bases). The CDR3 spells CASSGRGLESHEQYF. CDR3 nucleotides: TGTGCCAGCAGTGGCCGGGGATTGGAATCCCACGAGCAGTACTTC.